The clone carrying this T cell receptor (beta chain) was detected ten times or more. The donors, all of them Caucasian adults, lived in Nashville, Tennessee. Germline-derived CDR1 and CDR2 are SGHNT and YENEEA. The V segment lost 5 bases and the J segment 7 bases; nucleotides outside the gene matches: 10. CDR3 length: 14 residues. Unsorted PBMC DNA was sequenced on ten immunoSEQ deep assay plates. Profiling relied on immunoSEQ multiplex PCR, and the TCRdb table lists in-frame clones only, not all of them. The data show 450,000 to 500,000 clones, with about 80% seen just once and less than 15% held by the top ten. The data are from a study of shared clonotypes between healthy human individuals.

This TCR was recovered from a woman between 40 and 55 years old in good health. Some clones in this sample may be carry-over from other donors' samples. The J gene is TRBJ2-5, the V gene TRBV11-3, with 7 nucleotides matching TRBD1. Source material: PBMCs. The chain's CDR3 is CASSPGTAEGTQYF. The CDR3 bases are TGTGCCAGCAGCCCCGGGACAGCTGAGGGGACCCAGTACTTC. The full variable domain, its missing parts supplied by reference TRBV11-3 and TRBJ2-5, is EAGVVQSPRYKIIEKKQPVAFWCNPISGHNTLYWYLQNLGQGPELLIRYENEEAVDDSQLPKDRFSAERLKGVDSTLKIQPAELGDSAVYLCASSPGTAEGTQYFGPGTRLLVL.